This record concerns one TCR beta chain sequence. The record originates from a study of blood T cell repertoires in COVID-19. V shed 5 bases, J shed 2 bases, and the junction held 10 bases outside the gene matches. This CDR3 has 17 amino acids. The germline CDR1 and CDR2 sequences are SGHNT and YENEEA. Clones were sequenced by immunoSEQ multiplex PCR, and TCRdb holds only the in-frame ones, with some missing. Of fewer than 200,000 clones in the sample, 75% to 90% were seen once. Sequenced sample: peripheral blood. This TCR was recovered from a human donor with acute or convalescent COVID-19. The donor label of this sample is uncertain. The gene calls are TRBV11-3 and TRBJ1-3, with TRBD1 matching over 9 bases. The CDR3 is CASSQGQGWVTGNTIYF. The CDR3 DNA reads TGTGCCAGCAGCCAGGGACAGGGCTGGGTTACTGGAAACACCATATATTTT.